This TCR beta chain is drawn from a study of T cells after yellow fever vaccination. Whole-study context: Preparation used SMART-Seq v4 Ultra Low Input for the low-cell-number fractions. Whole-study results and caveats: Most clones from primary vaccination were detected again post-booster (roughly 96% CD4, 88% CD8). Some clonotypes were seen in both the CD4 and the CD8 compartments. These made up a small share and likely arose from convergent recombination.

Concerning this clonotype: What it binds is unknown.

It was through 5'RACE template switching that TCR cDNA was made, with a universal primer site and UMIs added. Via MiXCR, TCRdb re-called the 5' RACE reads, giving one row per CDR3 protein. The table includes just under 600,000 distinct CDR3 sequences, roughly 14% detected once. This specimen consisted of PBMCs, obtained on the day of the yellow fever booster vaccination. This receptor was identified in a man aged 25-45 years who received the YFV17D yellow fever vaccine.

CDR3 coding DNA: TGCGCCAGCAGCCGGGAGGACGCCTACGAGCAGTACTTC. It translates to CASSREDAYEQYF. The chain joins TRBV4-3 to TRBJ2-7, with D possibly matching TRBD2 (6 bases). Per germline, CDR1 LGHNA and CDR2 YSLEER. V was clipped by 4 bases and J by 2 bases, with 9 bases between them. The CDR3 extends over 13 amino acids.